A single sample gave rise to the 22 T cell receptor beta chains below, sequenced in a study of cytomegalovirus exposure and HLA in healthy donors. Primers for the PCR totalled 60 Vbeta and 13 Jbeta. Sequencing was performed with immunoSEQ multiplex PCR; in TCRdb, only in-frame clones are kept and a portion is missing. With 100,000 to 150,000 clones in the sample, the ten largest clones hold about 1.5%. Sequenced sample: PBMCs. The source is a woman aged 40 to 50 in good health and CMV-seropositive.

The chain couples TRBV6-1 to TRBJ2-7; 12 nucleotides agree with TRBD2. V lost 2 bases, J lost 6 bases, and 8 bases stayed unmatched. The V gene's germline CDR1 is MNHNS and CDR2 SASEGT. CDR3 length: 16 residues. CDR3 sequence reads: CASSEFGLAGGLEQYF. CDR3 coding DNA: TGTGCCAGCAGTGAATTCGGGCTAGCGGGAGGGCTCGAGCAGTACTTC.

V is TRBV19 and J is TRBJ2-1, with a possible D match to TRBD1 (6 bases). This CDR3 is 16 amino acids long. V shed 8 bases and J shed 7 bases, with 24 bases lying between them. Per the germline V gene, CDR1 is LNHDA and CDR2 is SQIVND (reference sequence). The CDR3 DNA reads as TGTGCCAGTCGATACGGGACACCCCGCGGGTTAAATGAGCAGTTCTTC. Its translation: CASRYGTPRGLNEQFF.

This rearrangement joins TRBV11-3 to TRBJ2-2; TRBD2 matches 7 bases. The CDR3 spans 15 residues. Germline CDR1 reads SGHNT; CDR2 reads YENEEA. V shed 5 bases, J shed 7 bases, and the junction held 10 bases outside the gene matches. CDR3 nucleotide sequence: TGTGCCAGCAGCCCCGGGGGAGGGAAGAGCGGGGAGCTGTTTTTT. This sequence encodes CASSPGGGKSGELFF.

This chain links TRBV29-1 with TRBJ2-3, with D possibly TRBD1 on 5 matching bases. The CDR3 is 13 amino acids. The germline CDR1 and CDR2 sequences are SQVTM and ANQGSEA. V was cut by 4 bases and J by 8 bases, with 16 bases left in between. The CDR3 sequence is CSVVGQGYRTQYF. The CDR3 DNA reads TGCAGCGTTGTCGGTCAGGGTTATCGTACGCAGTATTTT.

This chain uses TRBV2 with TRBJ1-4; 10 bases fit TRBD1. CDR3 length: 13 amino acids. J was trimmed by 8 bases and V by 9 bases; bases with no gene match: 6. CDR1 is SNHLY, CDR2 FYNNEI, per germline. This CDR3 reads CARTGTGEEKLFF. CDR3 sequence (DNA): TGTGCCAGGACCGGGACAGGGGAAGAAAAACTGTTTTTT.

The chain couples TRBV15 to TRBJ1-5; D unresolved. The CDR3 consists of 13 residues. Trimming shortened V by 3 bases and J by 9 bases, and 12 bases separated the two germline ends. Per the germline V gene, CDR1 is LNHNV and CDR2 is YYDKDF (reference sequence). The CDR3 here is CATSSSAFRPQHF. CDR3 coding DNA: TGTGCCACCAGCAGTAGCGCTTTCCGGCCCCAGCATTTT. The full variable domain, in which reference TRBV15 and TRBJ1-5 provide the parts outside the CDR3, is DAMVIQNPRYQVTQFGKPVTLSCSQTLNHNVMYWYQQKSSQAPKLLFHYYDKDFNNEADTPDNFQSRRPNTSFCFLDIRSPGLGDTAMYLCATSSSAFRPQHFGDGTRLSIL.

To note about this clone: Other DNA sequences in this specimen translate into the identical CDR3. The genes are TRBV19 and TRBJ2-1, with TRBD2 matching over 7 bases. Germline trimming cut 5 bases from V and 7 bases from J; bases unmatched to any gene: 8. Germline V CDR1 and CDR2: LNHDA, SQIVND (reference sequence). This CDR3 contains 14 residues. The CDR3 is CASSPGGSVNEQFF. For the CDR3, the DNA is TGTGCCAGTAGTCCAGGCGGGAGTGTTAATGAGCAGTTCTTC.

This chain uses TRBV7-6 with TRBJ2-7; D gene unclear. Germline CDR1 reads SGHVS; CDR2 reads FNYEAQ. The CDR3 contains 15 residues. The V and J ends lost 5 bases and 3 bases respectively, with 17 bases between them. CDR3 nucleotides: TGTGCCAGCAGCCCGTTGACTCACCCCAACTACGAGCAGTACTTC. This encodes CASSPLTHPNYEQYF.

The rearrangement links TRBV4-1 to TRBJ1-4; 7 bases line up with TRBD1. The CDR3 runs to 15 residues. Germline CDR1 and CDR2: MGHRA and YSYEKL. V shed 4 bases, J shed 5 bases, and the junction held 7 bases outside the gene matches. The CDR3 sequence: CASSRPGGENEKLFF. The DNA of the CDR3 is TGCGCCAGCAGCCGCCCAGGGGGTGAGAATGAAAAACTGTTTTTT.

CDR3 region: CETRDTYSGANVLTF. The CDR3 bases are TGTGAAACCCGGGACACATACTCTGGGGCCAACGTCCTGACTTTC. The chain carries TRBV6-8 and TRBJ2-6; D is perhaps TRBD1 (6 bases). There are 15 residues in the CDR3. Germline V gene lookup returns CDR1 MNHGY and CDR2 SAAAGT.

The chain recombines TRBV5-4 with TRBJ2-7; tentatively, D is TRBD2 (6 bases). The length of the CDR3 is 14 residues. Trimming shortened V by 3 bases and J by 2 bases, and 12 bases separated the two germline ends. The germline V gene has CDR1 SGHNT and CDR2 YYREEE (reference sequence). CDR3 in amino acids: CASSSTLATYEQYF. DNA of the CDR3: TGTGCCAGCAGCTCCACGCTAGCGACCTACGAGCAGTACTTC.

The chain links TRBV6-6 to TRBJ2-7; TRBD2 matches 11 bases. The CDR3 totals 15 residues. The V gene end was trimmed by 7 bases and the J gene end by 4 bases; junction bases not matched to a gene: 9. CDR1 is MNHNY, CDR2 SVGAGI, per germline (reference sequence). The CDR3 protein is CASTQTSGKGYEQYF. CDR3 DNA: TGTGCCAGCACGCAGACTAGCGGGAAGGGTTACGAGCAGTACTTC.

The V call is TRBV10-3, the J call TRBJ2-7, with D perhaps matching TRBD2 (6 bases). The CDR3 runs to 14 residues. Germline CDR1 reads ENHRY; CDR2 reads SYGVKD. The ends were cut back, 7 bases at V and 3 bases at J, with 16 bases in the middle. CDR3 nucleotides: TGTGCCATCAATTTTAGCGGCCCGGGCTACGAGCAGTACTTC. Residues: CAINFSGPGYEQYF.

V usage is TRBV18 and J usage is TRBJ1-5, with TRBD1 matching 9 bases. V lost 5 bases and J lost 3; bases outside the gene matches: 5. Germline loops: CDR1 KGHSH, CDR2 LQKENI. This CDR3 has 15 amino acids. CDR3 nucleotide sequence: TGTGCCAGCTCAACTAGACAGGGGGACAATCAGCCCCAGCATTTT. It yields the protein CASSTRQGDNQPQHF. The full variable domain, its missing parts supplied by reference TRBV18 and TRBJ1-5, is NAGVMQNPRHLVRRRGQEARLRCSPMKGHSHVYWYRQLPEEGLKFMVYLQKENIIDESGMPKERFSAEFPKEGPSILRIQQVVRGDSAAYFCASSTRQGDNQPQHFGDGTRLSIL.

CDR3 bases: TGTGCCAGCAGTTTCAGGGCACTAGCGGTTTCCTACGAGCAGTACTTC. This codes for CASSFRALAVSYEQYF. V usage is TRBV28 and J usage is TRBJ2-7; TRBD2 agrees at 8 bases. CDR3 length equals 16 residues. The J segment lost 1 base and the V segment lost 3 bases, leaving 8 bases of the junction unmatched. Germline CDR1 MDHEN, CDR2 SYDVKM.

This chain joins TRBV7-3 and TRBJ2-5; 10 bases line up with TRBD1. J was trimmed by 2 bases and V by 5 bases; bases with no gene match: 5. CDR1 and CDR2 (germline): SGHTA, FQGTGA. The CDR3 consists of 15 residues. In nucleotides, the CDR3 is TGTGCCAGCAGCCGGGGACAGGGGTTACAAGAGACCCAGTACTTC. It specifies CASSRGQGLQETQYF.

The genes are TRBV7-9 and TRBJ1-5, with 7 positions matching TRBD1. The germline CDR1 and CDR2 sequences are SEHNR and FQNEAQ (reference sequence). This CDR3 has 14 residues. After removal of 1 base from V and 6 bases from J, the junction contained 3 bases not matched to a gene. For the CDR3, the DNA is TGTGCCAGCAGCTTAGACAGGGGTGGTCAGCCCCAGCATTTT. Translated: CASSLDRGGQPQHF.

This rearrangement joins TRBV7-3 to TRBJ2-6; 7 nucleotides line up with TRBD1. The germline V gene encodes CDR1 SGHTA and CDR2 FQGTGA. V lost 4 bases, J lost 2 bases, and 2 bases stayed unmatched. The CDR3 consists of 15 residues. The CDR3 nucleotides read TGTGCCAGCAGCTACACAGGGGCTGGGGCCAACGTCCTGACTTTC. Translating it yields CASSYTGAGANVLTF.

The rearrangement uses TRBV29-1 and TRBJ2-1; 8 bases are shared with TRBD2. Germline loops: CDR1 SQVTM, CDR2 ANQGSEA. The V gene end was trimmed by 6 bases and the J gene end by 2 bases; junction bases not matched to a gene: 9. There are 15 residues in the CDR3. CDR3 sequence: CSVPRGGRTYNEQFF. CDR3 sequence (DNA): TGCAGCGTCCCGCGTGGCGGGAGGACCTACAATGAGCAGTTCTTC.

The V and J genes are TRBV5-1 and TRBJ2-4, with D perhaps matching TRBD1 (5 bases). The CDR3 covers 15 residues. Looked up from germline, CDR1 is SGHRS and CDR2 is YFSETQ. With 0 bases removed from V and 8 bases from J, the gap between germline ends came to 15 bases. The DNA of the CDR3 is TGCGCCAGCAGCTTGGAGCCTACCGACAGAGACATTCAGTACTTC. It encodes CASSLEPTDRDIQYF.

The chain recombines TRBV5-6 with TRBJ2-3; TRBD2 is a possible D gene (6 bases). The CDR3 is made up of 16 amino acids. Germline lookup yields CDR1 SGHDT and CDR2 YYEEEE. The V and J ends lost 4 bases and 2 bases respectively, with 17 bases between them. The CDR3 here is CASSAFPGLLTDTQYF. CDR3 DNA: TGTGCCAGCAGCGCCTTCCCGGGACTCCTCACAGATACGCAGTATTTT. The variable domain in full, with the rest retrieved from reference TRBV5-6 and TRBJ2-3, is DAGVTQSPTHLIKTRGQQVTLRCSPKSGHDTVSWYQQALGQGPQFIFQYYEEEERQRGNFPDRFSGHQFPNYSSELNVNALLLGDSALYLCASSAFPGLLTDTQYFGPGTRLTVL.

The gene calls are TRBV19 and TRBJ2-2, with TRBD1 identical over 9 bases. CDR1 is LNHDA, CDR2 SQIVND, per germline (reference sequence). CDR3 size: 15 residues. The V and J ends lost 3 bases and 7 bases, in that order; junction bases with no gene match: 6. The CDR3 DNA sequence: TGTGCCAGTAGTATCCGACAGGGGGGGAACGGGGAGCTGTTTTTT. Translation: CASSIRQGGNGELFF. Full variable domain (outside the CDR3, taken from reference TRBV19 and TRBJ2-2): DGGITQSPKYLFRKEGQNVTLSCEQNLNHDAMYWYRQDPGQGLRLIYYSQIVNDFQKGDIAEGYSVSREKKESFPLTVTSAQKNPTAFYLCASSIRQGGNGELFFGEGSRLTVL.